The 20 T cell receptor beta chains below were found in one sample sequenced in a study of CD8+ T cells in alopecia areata listed by TCRdb under 2018. This specimen's treatment or condition label, interpreted: oral pan-JAK inhibitor, 5-10 mg twice daily. The library was made by the immunoSEQ multiplex PCR assay. RNA was extracted from all samples and reverse transcribed into cDNA, which served as template for TCR sequencing. TCRdb provides this immuneACCESS table in a form limited to in-frame rearrangements. Some clones are lacking; in checked studies, under half of them reflect an unresolved V gene, and why the rest are absent is not known. The sample data list fewer than 250,000 clones, and less than 50% of these were observed just once. In total, the top ten clones hold over 2% of the sample. Sequencing used CD4+ T cells sorted from blood, obtained at approximately week 37, from a patient treated with tofacitinib. Receptors originate from a human donor with alopecia areata.

This clone showed up just a few times. V gene TRBV29-1 combines with J gene TRBJ2-7, with 7 bases aligning to TRBD2. The CDR3 sequence is 12 residues long. The trim removed 5 bases at V and 7 bases at J, leaving 8 bases unmatched. Germline V CDR1 and CDR2: SQVTM, ANQGSEA. CDR3 loop: CSVTGLEREQYF. For the CDR3, the DNA is TGCAGCGTTACAGGACTAGAACGTGAGCAGTACTTC.

The genes are TRBV2 and TRBJ2-2; no firm D call. Germline CDR1 and CDR2: SNHLY and FYNNEI. This CDR3 has 13 amino acids. Trimming removed 0 bases at V and 16 bases at J, with 15 bases between. The CDR3 here is CASSEAGRLRRFF. CDR3 DNA: TGTGCCAGCAGTGAAGCAGGGCGATTGCGAAGGTTTTTT.

Ten or more counts support this clone. This chain connects TRBV30 to TRBJ2-6; D uncertain. Germline loops: CDR1 GTSNPN, CDR2 SVGIG (reference sequence). The CDR3 contains 14 residues. V was cut by 2 bases and J by 0 bases, with 5 bases left in between. CDR3 in DNA: TGTGCCTGGAGTTTGGGCTCTGGGGCCAACGTCCTGACTTTC. Amino acids: CAWSLGSGANVLTF.

This clone was recorded a few times. The chain combines TRBV10-3 with TRBJ2-2; no definite D call. CDR1 ENHRY and CDR2 SYGVKD come from the germline V gene. V was clipped by 4 bases and J by 0 bases, with 6 bases between them. The CDR3 contains 14 residues. The CDR3 loop reads CAISGTPNTGELFF. Written as DNA, the CDR3 is TGTGCCATCAGTGGTACCCCGAACACCGGGGAGCTGTTTTTT.

The chain is built from TRBV27 and TRBJ2-3, with D unclear. Germline V gene sequence: CDR1 MNHEY, CDR2 SMNVEV (reference sequence). This CDR3 comprises 16 residues. Trimming stripped 3 bases from V and 0 bases from J, with 13 bases between. CDR3 nucleotides: TGTGCCAGCAGTTTCATGGCGTGGGGTAGCACAGATACGCAGTATTTT. Amino acids: CASSFMAWGSTDTQYF.

J is TRBJ2-3 and V is TRBV4-1; weak D call: TRBD2 (5 bases). This CDR3 contains 15 residues. V lost 4 bases to trimming and J lost 3 bases, with 14 bases between them. Germline V gene lookup returns CDR1 MGHRA and CDR2 YSYEKL. CDR3 residues: CASSRVGSATDTQYF. CDR3 DNA: TGCGCCAGCAGCCGGGTGGGTAGCGCAACAGATACGCAGTATTTT.

The V and J genes are TRBV4-1 and TRBJ2-6; TRBD1 might be the D (6 bases). The CDR3 loop spans 17 amino acids. Germline V gives CDR1 MGHRA, CDR2 YSYEKL. With 3 bases removed from V and 2 bases from J, the gap between germline ends came to 14 bases. Here the CDR3 reads CASSQGRGSTGANVLTF. The CDR3 nucleotides read TGCGCCAGCAGCCAGGGCAGGGGATCCACTGGGGCCAACGTCCTGACTTTC.

This chain links TRBV29-1 with TRBJ2-3, with D maybe TRBD2 (6 bases). The germline V and J ends were trimmed by 6 bases and 3 bases, with 10 bases remaining between them. Germline lookup yields CDR1 SQVTM and CDR2 ANQGSEA. The CDR3 is made up of 12 amino acids. CDR3 in DNA: TGCAGCGTGGGGGGTTGGACAGATACGCAGTATTTT. Residues: CSVGGWTDTQYF.

The genes are TRBV7-9 and TRBJ1-2; perhaps TRBD1 as D (5 bases). This CDR3 region has 13 residues. Trimming left V 3 bases short and J 8 bases short, with 13 bases between. In germline, CDR1 is SEHNR, CDR2 FQNEAQ (reference sequence). CDR3 residues: CASSFGAGTGYTF. CDR3 in DNA: TGTGCCAGCAGCTTTGGGGCAGGGACGGGCTACACCTTC. Full variable domain (missing parts from reference TRBV7-9 and TRBJ1-2): DTGVSQNPRHKITKRGQNVTFRCDPISEHNRLYWYRQTLGQGPEFLTYFQNEAQLEKSRLLSDRFSAERPKGSFSTLEIQRTEQGDSAMYLCASSFGAGTGYTFGSGTRLTVV.

This clone showed up just a few times. The J gene is TRBJ1-2, the V gene TRBV5-1, with D hard to call. The CDR3 has 14 residues. Trimming pared 4 bases from V and 3 bases from J, leaving 13 bases between. Germline loops: CDR1 SGHRS, CDR2 YFSETQ. CDR3 nucleotide sequence: TGCGCCAGCAGCCCGACGGGATGGGACTATGGCTACACCTTC. It specifies CASSPTGWDYGYTF.

This chain joins TRBV7-2 and TRBJ2-7; D gene ambiguous. Germline CDR1 reads SGHTA; CDR2 reads FQGNSA. The CDR3 covers 12 residues. V gave up 1 base and J gave up 4 bases, with 5 bases separating them. CDR3 DNA sequence: TGTGCCAGCAGCTTAGTACAGTACGAGCAGTACTTC. This sequence encodes CASSLVQYEQYF.

The chain links TRBV4-1 to TRBJ2-4; 9 bases map to TRBD1. Per the germline V gene, CDR1 is MGHRA and CDR2 is YSYEKL. The length of the CDR3 is 12 residues. V lost 7 bases and J lost 7; bases outside the gene matches: 2. CDR3: CASTDRGNIQYF. The CDR3, as DNA: TGCGCCAGCACAGACAGGGGGAACATTCAGTACTTC.

The rearrangement links TRBV6-4 to TRBJ2-1; 7 nucleotides match TRBD2. Germline CDR1 reads MRHNA; CDR2 reads SNTAGT. The V and J ends lost 0 bases and 1 base, in that order; junction bases with no gene match: 3. The CDR3 spans 16 residues. The CDR3 DNA sequence: TGTGCCAGCAGTGACTCTTTAGCGGGTTCCTACAATGAGCAGTTCTTC. It specifies CASSDSLAGSYNEQFF.

The chain recombines TRBV2 with TRBJ1-1, with 11 bases matching TRBD1. Germline lookup yields CDR1 SNHLY and CDR2 FYNNEI. The CDR3 runs 14 residues. V lost 8 bases and J lost 5; bases outside the gene matches: 7. For the CDR3, the DNA is TGTGCCAGCGGGACAGGGGGAGGGAGGACTGAAGCTTTCTTT. Translation gives CASGTGGGRTEAFF.

This sequence joins TRBV11-2 and TRBJ2-5; D possibly corresponds to TRBD1 (5 bases). The CDR3 consists of 15 residues. The V and J ends lost 2 bases and 5 bases respectively, with 15 bases between them. Germline V gene data show CDR1 as SGHAT and CDR2 as FQNNGV. The CDR3 sequence is CASSLSGQTRETQYF. CDR3 bases: TGTGCCAGCAGCTTATCAGGACAAACGAGGGAGACCCAGTACTTC.

This chain uses TRBV25-1 with TRBJ2-1; D might be TRBD2 (6 bases). The germline V gene encodes CDR1 MGHDK and CDR2 SYGVNS. The length of the CDR3 is 15 residues. Trimming cost V 2 bases and J 6 bases, with 14 bases left between them. CDR3 DNA sequence: TGTGCCAGCAGTGAACTGGGGGGAGACCCCAATGAGCAGTTCTTC. It encodes CASSELGGDPNEQFF.

This clone showed up just a few times. The chain is built from TRBV18 and TRBJ1-2; a weak D match, TRBD1 (6 bases). There are 15 residues in the CDR3. V dropped 2 bases and J dropped 2 bases, with 12 bases sitting between them. Germline V gene data show CDR1 as KGHSH and CDR2 as LQKENI. CDR3 DNA: TGTGCCAGCTCACCATTATCGGACAGAAACTATGGCTACACCTTC. Amino acids: CASSPLSDRNYGYTF.

This clone was counted only a few times. This chain joins TRBV30 and TRBJ2-5, with a tentative D call TRBD2 (5 bases). The V gene's germline CDR1 is GTSNPN and CDR2 SVGIG (reference sequence). There are 12 residues in the CDR3. Deletions cut 2 bases from V and 4 bases from J, with 8 bases between. CDR3 DNA: TGTGCCTGGAGTAAGGCGGGAGAGACCCAGTACTTC. Amino acids: CAWSKAGETQYF.

The chain couples TRBV5-6 to TRBJ2-1; D uncertain. CDR1 SGHDT and CDR2 YYEEEE come from the germline V gene. The CDR3 contains 15 residues. The V end lost 4 bases, the J end lost 1 base, and 12 bases lay between the germline ends. CDR3: CASSIDRNSYNEQFF. CDR3 nucleotide sequence: TGTGCCAGCAGCATTGACCGAAATTCCTACAATGAGCAGTTCTTC.

The rearrangement uses TRBV5-1 and TRBJ2-1; a possible D gene is TRBD2 (7 bases). V lost 2 bases and J lost 7, with 16 bases in between. CDR1 and CDR2 from the germline V gene are SGHRS and YFSETQ. The CDR3 runs to 15 residues. This CDR3 reads CASSFAGALLNEQFF. Written as DNA, the CDR3 is TGCGCCAGCAGCTTTGCGGGGGCGCTATTGAATGAGCAGTTCTTC.